This TCR beta chain stems from a study of blood T cell repertoires in COVID-19 (dated by TCRdb to the early 2020s). The study in broad terms: Samples covering the acute and convalescent phases of COVID-19 were provided by collaborators in the United States, Italy and Spain. Samples were obtained from the ongoing ImmuneRACE study (first 160 participants) and from 950 to 1,500 subjects provided by 6 global collaborators. The material from the prospective study consisted of cDNA or gDNA derived from T cells, B-cell-depleted T cells, or PBMCs. A de-identified subject ID, COVID-19 status, age in years and sex were almost always included in the sample metadata. HLA class I and class II types, where available, came from metadata supplied by the sample provider rather than from assay-based typing. The repertoires were made available in a free public database intended to serve as a resource for research on the immune response to SARS-CoV-2. Deeply sampled blood TCRbeta repertoires from subjects exposed to, actively infected with, or recovered from COVID-19 were included in the dataset.

Points on this clone: This clone's antigen is unknown. No base quality values were provided; no much bigger clone lies one nucleotide off.

Beyond this particular receptor, the publication reports: The amount of clinical and demographic metadata varied by source and participant and was provided uncurated.

The V and J ends are trimmed by 4 bases and 5 bases, leaving 8 bases between them. Per the germline V gene (reference sequence), SEHNR is the CDR1 and FQNEAQ is the CDR2. The CDR3 goes from the cysteine to the phenylalanine over 12 residues. The CDR3 DNA has 36 bases and is translated from base 1. TCRbeta CDR3 regions were amplified from genomic DNA using the immunoSEQ Assay, a bias-controlled multiplex PCR. Per the source publication's procedure: Within the assay, amplification of reference gene primers was used to estimate how many nucleated cells each sample contained. Sequence reads were collapsed and filtered to measure the absolute abundance of every unique TCRbeta CDR3 rearrangement. Productive Simpson clonality was computed per sample as the square root of Simpson's diversity index over productive rearrangements. TCRdb provides this immuneACCESS table in a form limited to in-frame rearrangements. Some clones are lacking; in checked studies, under half of them reflect an unresolved V gene, and why the rest are absent is not known. That table is the source of V, J and clone size, and D and trimming were worked out from the DNA. The sample table holds some 290,000 clones, of which about 90% were seen once. In total, the top ten clones hold 2% to 2.5% of the sample.

Samples from volunteer blood donors who had recovered from COVID-19 were contributed by a second Seattle source. Whole blood was collected in K2EDTA tubes by collaborating institutions according to the institutions' own protocols. For TCRbeta analysis, collaborators shipped samples in one of three forms: frozen whole blood, isolated PBMCs, or DNA extracted from either of those sample types. This sequence originates from a woman between 50 and 59 years old who had recovered from COVID-19. Sequencing input: peripheral blood. In this chain, TRBV7-9 is recombined with TRBJ1-2, with the D gene not clear enough to name. The nucleotide sequence reads TGTGCCAGCAGCTCTACTTATTATGGCTACACCTTC. This sequence encodes CASSSTYYGYTF.